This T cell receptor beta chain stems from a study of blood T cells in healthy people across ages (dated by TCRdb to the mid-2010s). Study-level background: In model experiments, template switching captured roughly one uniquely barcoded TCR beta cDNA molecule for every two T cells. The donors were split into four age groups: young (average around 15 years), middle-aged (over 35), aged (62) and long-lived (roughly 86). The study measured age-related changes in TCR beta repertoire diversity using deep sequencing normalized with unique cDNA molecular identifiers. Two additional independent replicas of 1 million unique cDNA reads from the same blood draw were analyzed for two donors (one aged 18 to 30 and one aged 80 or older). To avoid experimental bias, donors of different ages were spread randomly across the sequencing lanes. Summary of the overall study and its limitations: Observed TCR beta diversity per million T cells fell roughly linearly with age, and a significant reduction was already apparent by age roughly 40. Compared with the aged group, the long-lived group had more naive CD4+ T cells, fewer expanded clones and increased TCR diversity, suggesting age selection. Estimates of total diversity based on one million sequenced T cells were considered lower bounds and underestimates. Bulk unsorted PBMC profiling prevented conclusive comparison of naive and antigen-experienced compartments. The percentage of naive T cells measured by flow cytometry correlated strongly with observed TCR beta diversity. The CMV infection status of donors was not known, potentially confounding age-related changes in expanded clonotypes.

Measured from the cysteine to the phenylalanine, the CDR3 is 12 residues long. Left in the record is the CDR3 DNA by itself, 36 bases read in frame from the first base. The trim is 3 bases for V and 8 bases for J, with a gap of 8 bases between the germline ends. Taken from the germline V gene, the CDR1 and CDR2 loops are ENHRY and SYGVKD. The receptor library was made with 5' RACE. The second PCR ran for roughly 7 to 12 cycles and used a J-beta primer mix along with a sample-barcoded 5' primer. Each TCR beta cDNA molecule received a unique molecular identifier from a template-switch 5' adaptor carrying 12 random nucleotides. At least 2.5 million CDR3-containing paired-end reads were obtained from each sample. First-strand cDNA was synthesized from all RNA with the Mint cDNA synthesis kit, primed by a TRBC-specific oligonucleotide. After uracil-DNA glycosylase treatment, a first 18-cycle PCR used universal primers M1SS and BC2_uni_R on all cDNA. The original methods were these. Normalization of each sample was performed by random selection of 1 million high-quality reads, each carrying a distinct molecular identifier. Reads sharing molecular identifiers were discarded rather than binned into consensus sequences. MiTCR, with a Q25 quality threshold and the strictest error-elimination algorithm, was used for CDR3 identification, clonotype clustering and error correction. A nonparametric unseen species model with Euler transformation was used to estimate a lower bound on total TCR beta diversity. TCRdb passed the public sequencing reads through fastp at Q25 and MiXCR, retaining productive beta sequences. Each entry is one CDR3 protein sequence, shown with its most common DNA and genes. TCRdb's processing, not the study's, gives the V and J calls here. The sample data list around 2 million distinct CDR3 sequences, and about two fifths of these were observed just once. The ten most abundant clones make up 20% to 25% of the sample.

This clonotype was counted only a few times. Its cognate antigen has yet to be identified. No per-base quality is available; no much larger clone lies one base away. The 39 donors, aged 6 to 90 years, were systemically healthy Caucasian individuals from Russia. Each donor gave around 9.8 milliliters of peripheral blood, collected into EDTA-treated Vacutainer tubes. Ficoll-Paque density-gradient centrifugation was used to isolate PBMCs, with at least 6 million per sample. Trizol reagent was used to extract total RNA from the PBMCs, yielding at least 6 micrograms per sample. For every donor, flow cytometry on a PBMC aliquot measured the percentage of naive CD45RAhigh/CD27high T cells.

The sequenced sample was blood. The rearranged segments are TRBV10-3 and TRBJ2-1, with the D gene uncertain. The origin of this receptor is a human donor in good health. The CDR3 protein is CAISEGDHEQFF. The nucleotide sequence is TGTGCCATCAGTGAAGGAGACCATGAGCAGTTCTTC.